This TCR beta chain was found in a study of blood T cell repertoires in COVID-19. Background on the study: Specimens from acute and convalescent COVID-19 originated in the United States, Italy and Spain. T cells, B-cell-depleted T cells, or PBMCs supplied cDNA or gDNA.

This clone was seen just once. Data came from immunoSEQ multiplex PCR; TCRdb stores just in-frame clones and leaves some out. The sample lists 170,000 or so clones, around 87% occurring once. Sequencing was carried out using peripheral blood. This receptor was taken from a man between 60 and 70 years old with COVID-19, enrolled during active disease.

CDR3 sequence: CASSQYLGGRCYEQYF. CDR3 coding DNA: TGCGCCAGCAGTCAATACCTGGGAGGGAGATGCTACGAGCAGTACTTC. This chain links TRBV23-1 with TRBJ2-7; 7 bases are a match to TRBD2. TRBV23-1 is an open reading frame, and its role is uncertain. V trimming: 1 base; J trimming: 3 bases; junction bases outside the gene matches: 9. The CDR3 contains 16 residues.